These T cell receptor beta chains were read from a single sample in a study of cytomegalovirus exposure and HLA in healthy donors. Profiling relied on immunoSEQ multiplex PCR, and the TCRdb table lists in-frame clones only, not all of them. The table lists 150,000 to 200,000 clones, around four fifths of them singletons. Material: PBMCs. The receptors come from a woman aged 25-40 years in good health and CMV-seronegative. Each CDR3 is given with its conserved first and last residue. A D gene is named only where the DNA matches it firmly. Part of the rows lack a size; the others show once, few, many or a class for expanded clones.

abundance	v_gene	j_gene	d_gene	len	CDR3nt	CDR3aa
NA	TRBV6-6	TRBJ2-3	NA	15	TGTGCCAGCAGCCTTACTAGCTGGTTTCCAGATACGCAGTATTTT	CASSLTSWFPDTQYF
NA	TRBV9	TRBJ1-1	TRBD1	16	TGTGCCAGCAGCCCATTCCCAGGACAGGGTAACACTGAAGCTTTCTTT	CASSPFPGQGNTEAFF
few	TRBV2	TRBJ2-5	NA	14	TGTGCCAGCAGTGAGACTCTGGCGAGGGAGACCCAGTACTTC	CASSETLARETQYF
few	TRBV11-2	TRBJ2-1	TRBD2	15	TGTGCCAGCAGCTCCGTAGCGGGGCCTTACGATGAGCAGTTCTTC	CASSSVAGPYDEQFF
NA	TRBV4-2	TRBJ2-3	TRBD2	16	TGTGCCAGCAGCCAAGATCGTGGGGGGGGGACAGATACGCAGTATTTT	CASSQDRGGGTDTQYF
once	TRBV28	TRBJ2-1	TRBD2	16	TGTGCCAGCACCGAACTAGCGGGGGGCTCCTACAATGAGCAGTTCTTC	CASTELAGGSYNEQFF
NA	TRBV10-3	TRBJ2-2	NA	14	TGTGCCATCAGTGAGACAGAAAACACCGGGGAGCTGTTTTTT	CAISETENTGELFF
NA	TRBV18	TRBJ2-1	TRBD2	16	TGTGCCAGCTCACCCCGGGGACTAGCGGGGGGTGTTGAGCAGTTCTTC	CASSPRGLAGGVEQFF
NA	TRBV7-8	TRBJ2-1	TRBD2	16	TGTGCCAGCAGACCAACTAGCGGTGTTTCCTACAATGAGCAGTTCTTC	CASRPTSGVSYNEQFF
once	TRBV29-1	TRBJ1-1	NA	12	TGCAGCGTTGGACATCTGAACACTGAAGCTTTCTTT	CSVGHLNTEAFF
NA	TRBV27	TRBJ1-5	TRBD1	16	TGTGCCAGCAGTAGACAGGGAGTCGTCGGCAATCAGCCCCAGCATTTT	CASSRQGVVGNQPQHF
NA	TRBV27	TRBJ1-5	TRBD1	18	TGTGCCAGCAGTTTAATCGTTTGGGGACAGGGTCCGAGTCAGCCCCAGCATTTT	CASSLIVWGQGPSQPQHF
NA	TRBV6-6	TRBJ2-7	NA	14	TGTGCCAGCAGTTACAGCTGGGGGGAAAGCGAGCAGTACTTC	CASSYSWGESEQYF
NA	TRBV7-8	TRBJ2-7	TRBD1	15	TGTGCCAGCAGCCCACAGGGACAGACTTCGAGGGAGCAGTACTTC	CASSPQGQTSREQYF
few	TRBV19	TRBJ2-7	TRBD2	14	TGTGCCAGTAGTATAACTAGCGGGGGCTACGAGCAGTACTTC	CASSITSGGYEQYF
few	TRBV7-9	TRBJ2-7	NA	15	TGTGCCAGCAGCCGCCTGGGAGATTACTCCTACGAGCAGTACTTC	CASSRLGDYSYEQYF
NA	TRBV7-2	TRBJ2-7	TRBD1	17	TGTGCCAGCAGCTTAAACTCACAGGGGGCAAATTTAGTGGAGCAGTACTTC	CASSLNSQGANLVEQYF
few	TRBV28	TRBJ2-1	TRBD1	13	TGTGCCAGCAGCACGGGGACAGGGCGCGAGCAGTTCTTC	CASSTGTGREQFF
NA	TRBV7-2	TRBJ2-7	NA	16	TGTGCCAGCAGCTTAGACCCTACGACGGGGACCTACGAGCAGTACTTC	CASSLDPTTGTYEQYF
once	TRBV9	TRBJ2-5	TRBD1	15	TGTGCCAGCAGCATCGGACAGGGGGCGCGAGAGACCCAGTACTTC	CASSIGQGARETQYF
NA	TRBV6-6	TRBJ2-2	NA	14	TGTGCCACTAAACAGGGTCTATACACCGGGGAGCTGTTTTTT	CATKQGLYTGELFF
NA	TRBV7-3	TRBJ2-3	TRBD2	15	TGTGCCAGCAGCCCAAACCGGGGGGGCGCAGATACGCAGTATTTT	CASSPNRGGADTQYF
NA	TRBV5-1	TRBJ2-3	TRBD2	15	TGCGCCAGCAGCTACGGGACTAGCGGGGGGGATACGCAGTATTTT	CASSYGTSGGDTQYF
NA	TRBV5-4	TRBJ1-1	NA	15	TGTGCCAGCAGCCCACAGGGTTCGAAGAACACTGAAGCTTTCTTT	CASSPQGSKNTEAFF
NA	TRBV7-7	TRBJ2-2	TRBD2	17	TGTGCCAGCAGCTTGGGACTAGCGGGGATCAACACCGGGGAGCTGTTTTTT	CASSLGLAGINTGELFF
NA	TRBV5-1	TRBJ2-1	NA	15	TGCGCCAGCAGCTCTCTGGGGGGAATGTACAATGAGCAGTTCTTC	CASSSLGGMYNEQFF
NA	TRBV6-5	TRBJ1-1	NA	14	TGTGCCAGCAGTTTCACGGACGGGAGTCGGGGAGCTTTCTTT	CASSFTDGSRGAFF
NA	TRBV5-1	TRBJ1-4	NA	14	TGCGCCAGCAGCCCCCGGGGGGGTAATGAAAAACTGTTTTTT	CASSPRGGNEKLFF
once	TRBV5-4	TRBJ2-1	TRBD1	15	TGTGCCAGCAGCAAGGACAGGAGCTCCTACAATGAGCAGTTCTTC	CASSKDRSSYNEQFF
NA	TRBV5-1	TRBJ2-1	NA	15	TGCGCCAGCAGCTTAATGAGGGCTGGGGAGGATGAGCAGTTCTTC	CASSLMRAGEDEQFF
NA	TRBV9	TRBJ2-2	NA	14	TGTGCCAGCAGCGAGACCCTAGCGACCGGGGAGCTGTTTTTT	CASSETLATGELFF
NA	TRBV5-1	TRBJ2-2	TRBD2	15	TGCGCCAGCAGCCAGACTAGCAAGAACACCGGGGAGCTGTTTTTT	CASSQTSKNTGELFF
NA	TRBV25-1	TRBJ1-1	NA	13	TGTGCCAGCAGTGTGGACATCGGCACTGAAGCTTTCTTT	CASSVDIGTEAFF
NA	TRBV10-3	TRBJ2-2	TRBD2	16	TGTGCCATCACCGAGGTCCGGGGGGGCCCTGTCGGGGAGCTGTTTTTT	CAITEVRGGPVGELFF
NA	TRBV9	TRBJ1-2	NA	14	TGTGCCAGCAGCGACTCACAGGATACCTATGGCTACACCTTC	CASSDSQDTYGYTF
once	TRBV21-1	TRBJ2-1	NA	15	TGTGCCAGTATACCGGGACACCCTATTCCAAACGAGCAGTTCTTC	CASIPGHPIPNEQFF
NA	TRBV5-1	TRBJ2-2	NA	15	TGCGCCAGCAGCTTACTACTCACGAACACCGGGGAGCTGTTTTTT	CASSLLLTNTGELFF